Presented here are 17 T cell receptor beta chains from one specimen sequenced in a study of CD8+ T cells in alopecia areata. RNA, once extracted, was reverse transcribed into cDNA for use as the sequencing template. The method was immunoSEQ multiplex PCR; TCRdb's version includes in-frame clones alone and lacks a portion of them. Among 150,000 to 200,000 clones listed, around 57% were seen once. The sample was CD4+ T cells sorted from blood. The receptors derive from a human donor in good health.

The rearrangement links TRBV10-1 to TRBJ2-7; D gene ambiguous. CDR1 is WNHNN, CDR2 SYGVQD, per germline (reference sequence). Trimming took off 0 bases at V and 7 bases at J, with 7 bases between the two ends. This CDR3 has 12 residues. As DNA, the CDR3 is TGCGCCAGCAGTGAGTCTTCTGGGGAGCAGTACTTC. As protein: CASSESSGEQYF.

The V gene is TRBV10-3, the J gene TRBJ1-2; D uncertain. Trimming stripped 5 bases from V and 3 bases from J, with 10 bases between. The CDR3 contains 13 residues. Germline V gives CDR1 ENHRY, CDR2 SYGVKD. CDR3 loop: CAISLDTDYGYTF. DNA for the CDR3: TGTGCCATCAGTCTTGACACCGACTATGGCTACACCTTC.

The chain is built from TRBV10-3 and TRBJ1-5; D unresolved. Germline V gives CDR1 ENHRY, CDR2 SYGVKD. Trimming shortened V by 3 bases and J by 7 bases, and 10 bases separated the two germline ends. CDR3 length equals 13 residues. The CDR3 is CAISDVHGQPQHF. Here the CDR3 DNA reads TGTGCCATCAGTGACGTTCACGGACAGCCCCAGCATTTT.

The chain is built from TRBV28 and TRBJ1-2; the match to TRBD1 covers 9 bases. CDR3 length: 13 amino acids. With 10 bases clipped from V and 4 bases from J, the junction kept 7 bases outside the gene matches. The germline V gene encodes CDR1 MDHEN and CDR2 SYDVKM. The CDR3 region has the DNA TGTGCCACTACCGGGACAGGGAGCTATGGCTACACCTTC. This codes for CATTGTGSYGYTF.

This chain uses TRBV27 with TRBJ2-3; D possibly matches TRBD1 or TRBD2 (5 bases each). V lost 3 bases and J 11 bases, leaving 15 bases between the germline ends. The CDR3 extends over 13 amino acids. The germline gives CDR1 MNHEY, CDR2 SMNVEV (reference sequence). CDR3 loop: CASSFSGTKGQYF. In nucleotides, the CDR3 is TGTGCCAGCAGTTTTTCAGGGACGAAAGGGCAGTATTTT.

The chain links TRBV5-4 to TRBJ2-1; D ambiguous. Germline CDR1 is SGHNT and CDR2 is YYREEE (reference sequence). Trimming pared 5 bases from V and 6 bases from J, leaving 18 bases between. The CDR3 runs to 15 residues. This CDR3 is CASSRASPFPNEQFF. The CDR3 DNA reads TGTGCCAGCAGTCGGGCTAGTCCCTTCCCCAATGAGCAGTTCTTC.

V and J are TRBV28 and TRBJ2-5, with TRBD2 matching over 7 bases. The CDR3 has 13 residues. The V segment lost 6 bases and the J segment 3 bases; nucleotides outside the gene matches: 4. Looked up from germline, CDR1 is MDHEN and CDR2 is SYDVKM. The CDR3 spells CASRGGAEETQYF. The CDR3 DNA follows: TGTGCCAGCAGGGGAGGGGCAGAAGAGACCCAGTACTTC.

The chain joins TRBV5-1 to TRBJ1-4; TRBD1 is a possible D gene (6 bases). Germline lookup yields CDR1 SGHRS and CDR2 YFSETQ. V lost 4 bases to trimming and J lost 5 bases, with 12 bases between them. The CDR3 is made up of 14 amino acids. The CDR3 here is CASSLQGTNEKLFF. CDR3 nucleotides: TGCGCCAGCAGCCTTCAGGGGACGAATGAAAAACTGTTTTTT.

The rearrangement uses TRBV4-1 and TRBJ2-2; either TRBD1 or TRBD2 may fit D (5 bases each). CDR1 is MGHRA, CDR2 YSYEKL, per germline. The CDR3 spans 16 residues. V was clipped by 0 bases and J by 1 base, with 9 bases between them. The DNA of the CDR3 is TGCGCCAGCAGCCAAGAGTGGGGGAGGAACACCGGGGAGCTGTTTTTT. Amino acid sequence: CASSQEWGRNTGELFF.

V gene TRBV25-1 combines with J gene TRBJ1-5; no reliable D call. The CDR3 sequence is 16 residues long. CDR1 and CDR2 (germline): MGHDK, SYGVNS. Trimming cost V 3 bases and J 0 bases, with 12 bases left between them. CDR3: CASSDGSDYSNQPQHF. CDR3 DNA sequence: TGTGCCAGCAGTGACGGGTCAGACTATAGCAATCAGCCCCAGCATTTT.

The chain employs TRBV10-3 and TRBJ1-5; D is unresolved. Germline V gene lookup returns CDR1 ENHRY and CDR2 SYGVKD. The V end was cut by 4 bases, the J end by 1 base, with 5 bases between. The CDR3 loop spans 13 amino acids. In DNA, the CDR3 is TGTGCCATCAGTGGAGCCAGCAATCAGCCCCAGCATTTT. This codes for CAISGASNQPQHF.

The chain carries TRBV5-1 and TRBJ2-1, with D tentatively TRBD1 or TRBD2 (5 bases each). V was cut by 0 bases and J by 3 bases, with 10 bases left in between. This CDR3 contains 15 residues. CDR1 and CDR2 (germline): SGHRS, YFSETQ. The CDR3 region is CASSLVGGDYNEQFF. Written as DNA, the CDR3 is TGCGCCAGCAGCTTGGTTGGGGGAGACTACAATGAGCAGTTCTTC.

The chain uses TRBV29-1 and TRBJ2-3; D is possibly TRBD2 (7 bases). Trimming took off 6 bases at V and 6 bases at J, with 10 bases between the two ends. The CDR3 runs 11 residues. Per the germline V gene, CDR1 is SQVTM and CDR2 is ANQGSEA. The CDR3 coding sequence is TGCAGCGTGGGGGGGGCGGATACGCAGTATTTT. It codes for CSVGGADTQYF.

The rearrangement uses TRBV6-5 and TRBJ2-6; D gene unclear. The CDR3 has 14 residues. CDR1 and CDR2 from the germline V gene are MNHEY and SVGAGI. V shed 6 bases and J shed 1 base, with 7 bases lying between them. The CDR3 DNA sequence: TGTGCCAGCAGCTCCACGTCTGGGGCCAACGTCCTGACTTTC. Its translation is CASSSTSGANVLTF.

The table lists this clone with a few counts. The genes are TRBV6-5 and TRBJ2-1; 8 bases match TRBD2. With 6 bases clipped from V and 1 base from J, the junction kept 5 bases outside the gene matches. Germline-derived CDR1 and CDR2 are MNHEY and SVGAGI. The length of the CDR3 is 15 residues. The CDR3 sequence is CASSLTSGSYNEQFF. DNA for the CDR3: TGTGCCAGCAGCCTAACTAGCGGTTCCTACAATGAGCAGTTCTTC.

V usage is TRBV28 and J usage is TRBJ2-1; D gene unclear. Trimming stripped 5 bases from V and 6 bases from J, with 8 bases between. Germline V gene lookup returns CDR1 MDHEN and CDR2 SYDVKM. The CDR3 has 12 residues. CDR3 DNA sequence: TGTGCCAGCAGTCCGGGCTCCAATGAGCAGTTCTTC. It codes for CASSPGSNEQFF.

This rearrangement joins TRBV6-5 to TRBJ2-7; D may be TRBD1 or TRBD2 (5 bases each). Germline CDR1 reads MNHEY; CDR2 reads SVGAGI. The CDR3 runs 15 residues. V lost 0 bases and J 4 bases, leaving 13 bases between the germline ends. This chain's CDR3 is CASSYSRGVMYEQYF. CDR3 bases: TGTGCCAGCAGTTACTCGAGAGGGGTCATGTACGAGCAGTACTTC.